Sequencing of this T cell receptor beta chain was carried out in a study of blood T cell repertoires in COVID-19. This clone occurred once. CDR3 size: 15 residues. Germline V lookup: CDR1 SGHTA, CDR2 FQGNSA. Trimming removed 2 bases from V and 7 bases from J, with 15 bases in between. Clones were read by immunoSEQ multiplex PCR, and TCRdb kept only the in-frame ones, dropping some. The sample lists roughly 200,000 clones, around 90% occurring once. This sequence originates from a man in his 60s with acute or convalescent COVID-19. This chain uses TRBV7-2 with TRBJ2-4; D might be TRBD1 (5 bases). What was sequenced was peripheral blood. The CDR3 bases are TGTGCCAGCAGCTTATGGGGCAACGTAGGCAACATTCAGTACTTC. Amino acids: CASSLWGNVGNIQYF. The complete variable domain, with remaining parts taken from reference TRBV7-2 and TRBJ2-4, reads GAGVSQSPSNKVTEKGKDVELRCDPISGHTALYWYRQSLGQGLEFLIYFQGNSAPDKSGLPSDRFSAERTGGSVSTLTIQRTQQEDSAVYLCASSLWGNVGNIQYFGAGTRLSVL.